Listed here is a single T cell receptor (beta chain). The sample originates from a study of blood T cell repertoires in COVID-19. V was clipped by 1 base and J by 8 bases, with 14 bases between them. Germline V lookup: CDR1 SQVTM, CDR2 ANQGSEA. The CDR3 is made up of 13 amino acids. As handled by the study authors: Amplification of reference gene primers provided the estimated nucleated cell counts. Some clones are missing from TCRdb's copy, which holds only in-frame ones; the method was immunoSEQ multiplex PCR. V and J calls and clone size are copied from that table; D and trimming were computed from the DNA. The sample records 50,000 to 60,000 clones, about nine tenths being singletons.

This clonotype was sampled from a middle-aged man with acute or convalescent COVID-19. V gene TRBV29-1 combines with J gene TRBJ1-1, with D possibly TRBD1 on 6 matching bases. Sequencing was carried out using peripheral blood. This CDR3 is CSVEGDTGWEAFF. The CDR3 nucleotides read TGCAGCGTTGAAGGGGACACGGGCTGGGAAGCTTTCTTT.